This entry lists 27 T cell receptor beta chains sequenced from one sample in a study of blood T cell repertoires in COVID-19. Some clones are missing from TCRdb's copy, which holds only in-frame ones; the method was immunoSEQ multiplex PCR. Of some 300,000 clones listed, about 88% are singletons. Sequenced sample: PBMCs or T cells enriched from blood (not recorded which). Receptors were obtained from a woman aged 25 to 39 who had recovered from COVID-19.

The V call is TRBV3-1 (or the pseudogene TRBV3-2), the J call TRBJ1-2, with D unresolved. Germline V gene data show CDR1 as LGHDT and CDR2 as YNNKEL (reference sequence). V dropped 4 bases and J dropped 0 bases, with 12 bases sitting between them. CDR3 length: 15 residues. CDR3 loop: CASSPFAAANYGYTF. The CDR3 DNA follows: TGTGCCAGCAGCCCGTTCGCGGCAGCTAACTATGGCTACACCTTC.

This chain links TRBV2 with TRBJ2-1; D call uncertain. V was shortened by 0 bases and J by 5 bases, with 11 bases between the two germline ends. There are 15 residues in the CDR3. Per germline, CDR1 SNHLY and CDR2 FYNNEI. The CDR3 reads CASSEALAANNEQFF. CDR3 DNA sequence: TGTGCCAGCAGTGAAGCGCTCGCGGCGAACAATGAGCAGTTCTTC.

With respect to this clone: An end of the junction does not agree with germline; a read error may underlie this. The chain carries TRBV6-2 or TRBV6-3 and TRBJ2-3; D is unresolved. The CDR3 runs to 11 residues. In germline, CDR1 is MNHEY, CDR2 SVGEGT. CDR3 in amino acids: CASSYYYTQYF. The CDR3 region has the DNA TGTGCCAGCAGCTACTACTATACGCAGTATTTT.

This chain uses TRBV10-3 with TRBJ1-1, with TRBD1 identical over 8 bases. Germline lookup yields CDR1 ENHRY and CDR2 SYGVKD. V trimming: 6 bases; J trimming: 7 bases; junction bases outside the gene matches: 4. This CDR3 has 12 amino acids. For the CDR3, the DNA is TGTGCCATCAGAGTAACAGGGGGTGAAGCTTTCTTT. Translating gives CAIRVTGGEAFF.

The rearrangement links TRBV11-2 to TRBJ2-7; D gene ambiguous. The CDR3 extends over 15 amino acids. V was trimmed by 5 bases and J by 0 bases, leaving 14 bases between them. The V gene's germline CDR1 is SGHAT and CDR2 FQNNGV. Here the CDR3 DNA reads TGTGCCAGCAGCCCTACGGCAGGCACCTCCTACGAGCAGTACTTC. The encoded protein is CASSPTAGTSYEQYF.

The V call is TRBV2, the J call TRBJ1-6; 7 nucleotides align to TRBD1. The germline gives CDR1 SNHLY, CDR2 FYNNEI. Germline trimming cut 6 bases from V and 0 bases from J; bases unmatched to any gene: 2. This CDR3 spans 15 amino acids. In DNA, the CDR3 is TGTGCCAGCAGCGGGACAGTCTCCTATAATTCACCCCTCCACTTT. Its translation: CASSGTVSYNSPLHF.

The chain couples TRBV4-2 to TRBJ1-4; tentative D call: TRBD1 (5 bases). V was clipped by 0 bases and J by 8 bases, with 16 bases between them. Germline V lookup: CDR1 LGHNA, CDR2 YNFKEQ. The CDR3 extends over 16 amino acids. Written as DNA, the CDR3 is TGTGCCAGCAGCCAAGATCTGGGGCAGAGCCTAGAAAAACTGTTTTTT. Residues: CASSQDLGQSLEKLFF.

The gene calls are TRBV30 and TRBJ2-3; TRBD2 is a possible D gene (7 bases). V was shortened by 1 base and J by 2 bases, with 10 bases between the two germline ends. Germline V CDR1 and CDR2: GTSNPN, SVGIG (reference sequence). The CDR3 is 14 residues long. The CDR3 loop is CAWSGAGATDTQYF. The CDR3 DNA reads as TGTGCCTGGAGTGGGGCGGGGGCCACAGATACGCAGTATTTT. Full variable domain (missing parts from reference TRBV30 and TRBJ2-3): SQTIHQWPATLVQPVGSPLSLECTVEGTSNPNLYWYRQAAGRGLQLLFYSVGIGQISSEVPQNLSASRPQDRQFILSSKKLLLSDSGFYLCAWSGAGATDTQYFGPGTRLTVL.

The CDR3 bases are TGTGCCAGCAGCCCGGGCGGAGGTGGTCAGCCCCAGCATTTT. This codes for CASSPGGGGQPQHF. The V gene is TRBV7-8, the J gene TRBJ1-5; D unresolved. The CDR3 consists of 14 residues. Germline CDR1 is SGHVS and CDR2 is FQNEAQ. Trimming left V 5 bases short and J 6 bases short, with 14 bases between.

The V call is TRBV6-5, the J call TRBJ2-1, with D uncertain. CDR3 size: 13 residues. In germline, CDR1 is MNHEY, CDR2 SVGAGI. Trimming took off 2 bases at V and 6 bases at J, with 8 bases between the two ends. This chain's CDR3 is CASSYRVPNEQFF. Written as DNA, the CDR3 is TGTGCCAGCAGTTACCGGGTTCCCAATGAGCAGTTCTTC.

J is TRBJ2-3 and V is TRBV29-1; tentatively, D is TRBD2 (7 bases). The V end was cut by 4 bases, the J end by 0 bases, with 14 bases between. Germline CDR1 and CDR2: SQVTM and ANQGSEA. This CDR3 region has 15 residues. The DNA of the CDR3 is TGCAGCGTTGTTTTGGGGGGGGCCAGCACAGATACGCAGTATTTT. It is translated as CSVVLGGASTDTQYF.

The rearrangement joins TRBV5-6 to TRBJ1-2, with TRBD1 as a possible D gene (5 bases). Deletions cut 1 base from V and 7 bases from J, with 11 bases between. The CDR3 has 13 amino acids. In germline, CDR1 is SGHDT, CDR2 YYEEEE. The CDR3 DNA follows: TGTGCCAGCAGCTTGTCCCCTACAGGTGGCTACACCTTC. It codes for CASSLSPTGGYTF.

The V and J genes are TRBV5-4 and TRBJ1-1, with 9 bases matching TRBD1. The CDR3 extends over 13 amino acids. CDR1 and CDR2 from the germline V gene are SGHNT and YYREEE (reference sequence). The V gene end was trimmed by 4 bases and the J gene end by 7 bases; junction bases not matched to a gene: 5. The CDR3 loop reads CASSGETGGEAFF. In DNA, the CDR3 is TGTGCCAGCAGCGGCGAGACAGGGGGTGAAGCTTTCTTT.

The rearrangement links TRBV5-4 to TRBJ1-2, with D uncertain. This CDR3 region has 17 residues. The germline CDR1 and CDR2 sequences are SGHNT and YYREEE (reference sequence). V lost 4 bases to trimming and J lost 2 bases, with 21 bases between them. DNA of the CDR3: TGTGCCAGCAGCGACCCCCCGGGAAGGACCGCGAACTATGGCTACACCTTC. It translates to CASSDPPGRTANYGYTF.

V gene TRBV28 combines with J gene TRBJ2-7; possible D gene TRBD1, 6 bases. V gave up 5 bases and J gave up 5 bases, with 13 bases separating them. The CDR3 totals 13 residues. The germline V gene has CDR1 MDHEN and CDR2 SYDVKM. This CDR3 reads CASSDGTIHEQYF. CDR3 in DNA: TGTGCCAGCAGTGACGGGACAATCCACGAGCAGTACTTC.

This clone appeared once. The rearrangement joins TRBV27 to TRBJ1-6; D unclear. The length of the CDR3 is 14 residues. V was pared by 6 bases and J by 9 bases, with 15 bases between. Per the germline V gene, CDR1 is MNHEY and CDR2 is SMNVEV (reference sequence). CDR3 nucleotides: TGTGCCAGCAGCCCGACACTCGAGGGTTCACCCCTCCACTTT. This sequence encodes CASSPTLEGSPLHF.

This chain connects TRBV6-5 to TRBJ2-5, with D maybe TRBD2 (7 bases). V shed 2 bases and J shed 2 bases, with 12 bases lying between them. Germline lookup yields CDR1 MNHEY and CDR2 SVGAGI. The CDR3 loop spans 15 amino acids. In DNA, the CDR3 is TGTGCCAGCAGTTACAAGAGGGGGGGACAAGAGACCCAGTACTTC. This translates into CASSYKRGGQETQYF.

This clone appeared a few times. V is TRBV7-2 and J is TRBJ1-5; no firm D call. V lost 1 base to trimming and J lost 7 bases, with 8 bases between them. The CDR3 runs to 13 residues. Germline CDR1 SGHTA, CDR2 FQGNSA. The chain's CDR3 is CASSLGGEQPQHF. CDR3 in DNA: TGTGCCAGCAGCTTAGGAGGTGAGCAGCCCCAGCATTTT.

The chain recombines TRBV28 with TRBJ1-5; D may be TRBD1 (5 bases). The CDR3 is 17 amino acids. The V and J ends lost 2 bases and 2 bases respectively, with 16 bases between them. Germline CDR1 is MDHEN and CDR2 is SYDVKM. CDR3 DNA sequence: TGTGCCAGCAGTTTACAGACGGGGCGGGGGGGCAATCAGCCCCAGCATTTT. Its translation is CASSLQTGRGGNQPQHF.

This rearrangement joins TRBV24-1 to TRBJ1-3; no reliable D call. The CDR3 extends over 12 amino acids. Germline-derived CDR1 and CDR2 are KGHDR and SFDVKD. With 0 bases removed from V and 10 bases from J, the gap between germline ends came to 6 bases. The CDR3 loop reads CATSDLGRTIYF. CDR3 nucleotides: TGTGCCACCAGTGATTTGGGCAGAACCATATATTTT.

The chain combines TRBV5-4 with TRBJ2-3, with 13 bases matching TRBD2. The CDR3 has 17 residues. Germline CDR1 reads SGHNT; CDR2 reads YYREEE (reference sequence). V was pared by 4 bases and J by 4 bases, with 9 bases of the junction left unmatched. CDR3 amino acids: CASSRGGLAGLADTQYF. CDR3 DNA: TGTGCCAGCAGCAGGGGGGGACTAGCGGGGTTGGCAGATACGCAGTATTTT.

A single count supports this clone. The J gene is TRBJ2-4, the V gene TRBV6-2 or TRBV6-3, with 10 nucleotides matching TRBD2. J was trimmed by 9 bases and V by 2 bases; bases with no gene match: 13. CDR1 is MNHEY, CDR2 SVGEGT, per germline. This CDR3 region has 17 residues. The CDR3 is CASSYSPAGGPGGIQYF. CDR3 DNA sequence: TGTGCCAGCAGTTACAGCCCAGCGGGGGGGCCAGGAGGCATTCAGTACTTC.

This sequence joins TRBV19 and TRBJ2-2; D gene ambiguous. The CDR3 sequence is 13 residues long. The germline gives CDR1 LNHDA, CDR2 SQIVND (reference sequence). The V gene lost 4 bases and the J gene lost 0 bases, with 3 bases spanning the gap. This CDR3 is CASSTSNTGELFF. The CDR3 DNA sequence: TGTGCCAGTAGTACGTCGAACACCGGGGAGCTGTTTTTT. The complete variable domain, with remaining parts taken from reference TRBV19 and TRBJ2-2, reads DGGITQSPKYLFRKEGQNVTLSCEQNLNHDAMYWYRQDPGQGLRLIYYSQIVNDFQKGDIAEGYSVSREKKESFPLTVTSAQKNPTAFYLCASSTSNTGELFFGEGSRLTVL.

The chain employs TRBV6-5 and TRBJ2-7; maybe TRBD1 (5 bases). This CDR3 is built from 12 residues. Trimming stripped 7 bases from V and 7 bases from J, with 14 bases between. The germline V gene encodes CDR1 MNHEY and CDR2 SVGAGI. The CDR3 region is CASTRTFREQYF. In DNA, the CDR3 is TGTGCCAGCACGAGGACATTTAGGGAGCAGTACTTC.

This clone was recorded a few times. The chain has TRBV11-3 and TRBJ2-5; D is possibly TRBD2 (5 bases). V lost 8 bases to trimming and J lost 1 base, with 14 bases between them. The germline gives CDR1 SGHNT, CDR2 YENEEA. The CDR3 is 14 residues long. CDR3 sequence reads: CASEDGVLQETQYF. CDR3 DNA sequence: TGTGCCAGCGAAGACGGGGTACTCCAAGAGACCCAGTACTTC. Full variable domain (remainder filled in from reference TRBV11-3 and TRBJ2-5): EAGVVQSPRYKIIEKKQPVAFWCNPISGHNTLYWYLQNLGQGPELLIRYENEEAVDDSQLPKDRFSAERLKGVDSTLKIQPAELGDSAVYLCASEDGVLQETQYFGPGTRLLVL.

This clone appeared once. The genes are TRBV2 and TRBJ2-7; TRBD2 might be the D (6 bases). Germline CDR1 is SNHLY and CDR2 is FYNNEI. V was cut by 2 bases and J by 4 bases, with 15 bases left in between. This CDR3 spans 15 amino acids. This CDR3 reads CASSESGGTLYEQYF. The DNA of the CDR3 is TGTGCCAGCAGTGAATCAGGCGGGACCCTATACGAGCAGTACTTC.

The chain employs TRBV30 and TRBJ1-2, with D hard to call. CDR3 length: 12 residues. Deletions cut 1 base from V and 4 bases from J, with 7 bases between. Germline V lookup: CDR1 GTSNPN, CDR2 SVGIG (reference sequence). CDR3: CAWSARTYGYTF. CDR3 DNA sequence: TGTGCCTGGAGTGCGCGAACCTATGGCTACACCTTC.